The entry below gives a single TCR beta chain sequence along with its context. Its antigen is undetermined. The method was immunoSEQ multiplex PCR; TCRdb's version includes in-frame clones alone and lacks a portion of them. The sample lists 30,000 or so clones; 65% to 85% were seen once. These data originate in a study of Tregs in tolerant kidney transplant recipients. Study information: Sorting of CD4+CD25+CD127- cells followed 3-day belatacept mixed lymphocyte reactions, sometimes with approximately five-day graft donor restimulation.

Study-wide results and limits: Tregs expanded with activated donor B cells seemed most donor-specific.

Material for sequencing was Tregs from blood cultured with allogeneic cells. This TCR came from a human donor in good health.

CDR3 sequence (DNA): TGCGCCAGCAGCTTGGCGGGACAGGGAGTGGGTGGCTACACCTTC. As protein: CASSLAGQGVGGYTF. J is TRBJ1-2 and V is TRBV5-1; TRBD1 matches at 9 bases. The trim removed 0 bases at V and 7 bases at J, leaving 7 bases unmatched. CDR3 length equals 15 residues. The germline V gene encodes CDR1 SGHRS and CDR2 YFSETQ. Looking up the rest from reference TRBV5-1 and TRBJ1-2 gives the full variable domain: KAGVTQTPRYLIKTRGQQVTLSCSPISGHRSVSWYQQTPGQGLQFLFEYFSETQRNKGNFPGRFSGRQFSNSRSEMNVSTLELGDSALYLCASSLAGQGVGGYTFGSGTRLTVV.